A selection of T cell receptor beta chains follows, all from one sample in a study of T cell repertoires in cytomegalovirus infection. TCRdb analysed the reads with MiXCR anew, one entry per CDR3 protein. The repertoire holds roughly 240,000 distinct CDR3 sequences, with about 5.9% as singletons. Input material: PBMCs. The receptors originated from a human donor in good health (CMV status not recorded). Some clones in this sample may be carry-over from other donors' samples. CDR3s include the opening cysteine and the closing phenylalanine or tryptophan. A D gene is named only where the DNA matches it firmly. Clone size is stated in some rows and not others, as once, few, many or a class when expanded.

j_call	d_call	clone_size	v_call	cdr3_aa	cdr3_nt
TRBJ1-1	TRBD1	few	TRBV20-1	CSARSGTGVMNTEAFF	TGCAGTGCTAGATCAGGGACAGGCGTCATGAACACTGAAGCTTTCTTT
TRBJ1-2	.	many	TRBV4-3	CASSQDRGEHYGYTF	TGCGCCAGCAGCCAAGATAGGGGAGAGCACTATGGCTACACCTTC
TRBJ2-7	.	.	TRBV13	CASSAPRDEQYF	TGTGCCAGCAGCGCCCCGAGAGACGAGCAGTACTTC
TRBJ1-4	.	many	TRBV5-1	CASSLLLLGAGNEKLFF	TGCGCCAGCAGCTTGCTTCTCCTCGGGGCGGGTAATGAAAAACTGTTTTTT
TRBJ2-1	TRBD2	many	TRBV20-1	CSASPGLADGEQFF	TGCAGTGCTAGCCCGGGACTAGCGGACGGTGAGCAGTTCTTC
TRBJ2-1	TRBD1	many	TRBV19	CASWDRNNEQFF	TGTGCCAGTTGGGACAGAAACAATGAGCAGTTCTTC
TRBJ2-3	TRBD2	many	TRBV6-1	CASGLAGADTQYF	TGTGCCAGCGGACTAGCCGGCGCAGATACGCAGTATTTT
TRBJ2-7	.	many	TRBV6-2/TRBV6-3	CASSPWGDEQYF	TGTGCCAGCAGCCCCTGGGGGGACGAGCAGTACTTC
TRBJ2-1	.	many	TRBV11-2	CASSLSGRGNEQFF	TGTGCCAGCAGCTTGTCCGGGCGCGGGAATGAGCAGTTCTTC
TRBJ2-1	.	.	TRBV7-3	CASSHPSGLTNEQFF	TGTGCCAGCAGCCACCCTTCCGGACTAACCAATGAGCAGTTCTTC
TRBJ2-2	TRBD2	many	TRBV11-2	CASSLRRGGATGELFF	TGTGCCAGCAGCTTAAGGCGCGGGGGGGCGACCGGGGAGCTGTTTTTT
TRBJ2-1	TRBD2	.	TRBV6-7	CASSWTSGIYNEQFF	TGTGCCAGCAGTTGGACTAGCGGAATTTACAATGAGCAGTTCTTC
TRBJ2-7	TRBD2	many	TRBV28	CASSRGERGGYEQYF	TGTGCCAGCAGTCGTGGAGAGCGGGGGGGTTACGAGCAGTACTTC
TRBJ1-1	.	many	TRBV7-9	CASSETRHDF	TGTGCCAGCAGCGAAACCCGACATGACTTT
TRBJ2-1	TRBD2	many	TRBV6-2/TRBV6-3	CASSLTSGGRNEQFF	TGTGCCAGCAGCCTAACTAGCGGGGGGCGCAATGAGCAGTTCTTC
TRBJ1-6	.	many	TRBV7-2	CASSFRAPGRDSPLHF	TGTGCCAGCAGCTTTCGGGCCCCCGGGCGGGATTCACCCCTCCACTTT
TRBJ1-4	.	.	TRBV4-3	CASSPDGFEKLFF	TGCGCCAGCAGTCCTGACGGTTTTGAAAAACTGTTTTTT
TRBJ2-4	TRBD1	.	TRBV19	CASRDRGRVDIQYF	TGTGCCAGTAGAGACAGGGGAAGGGTGGACATTCAGTACTTC
TRBJ1-1	.	many	TRBV20-1	CSARDRTANTEAFF	TGCAGTGCTAGAGATAGGACAGCGAACACTGAAGCTTTCTTT
TRBJ2-3	.	many	TRBV6-1	CASSYGNPDTQYF	TGTGCCAGCAGTTATGGAAACCCAGATACGCAGTATTTT
TRBJ1-1	TRBD1	many	TRBV7-2	CASSSGTGWSTEAFF	TGTGCCAGCAGCTCGGGGACAGGTTGGAGCACTGAAGCTTTCTTT
TRBJ1-2	.	many	TRBV20-1	CSANFGYGYTF	TGCAGTGCTAATTTTGGCTATGGCTACACCTTC
TRBJ1-1	.	.	TRBV7-9	CASTFRNTEAFF	TGTGCCAGCACCTTTAGAAACACTGAAGCTTTCTTT
TRBJ2-3	.	many	TRBV20-1	CSAVTSGESTDTQYF	TGCAGTGCTGTAACCTCAGGAGAGAGCACAGATACGCAGTATTTT
TRBJ2-1	.	many	TRBV29-1	CSVQSTVFGDEQFF	TGCAGCGTTCAATCGACAGTATTTGGCGATGAGCAGTTCTTC
TRBJ2-3	.	many	TRBV28	CASTKGSTDTQYF	TGTGCCAGCACCAAGGGGTCCACAGATACGCAGTATTTT
TRBJ1-5	TRBD1	many	TRBV7-9	CASSKGQGNGNQPQHF	TGTGCCAGCAGCAAGGGACAGGGGAACGGCAATCAGCCCCAGCATTTT
TRBJ1-6	.	many	TRBV20-1	CSARDGLSSYNSPLHF	TGCAGTGCTAGAGATGGACTCAGCTCCTATAATTCACCCCTCCACTTT
TRBJ2-1	.	many	TRBV28	CASSSTYNEQFF	TGTGCCAGCAGCTCCACCTACAATGAGCAGTTCTTC
TRBJ1-2	.	few	TRBV11-2	CASSRLDSNDYGYTF	TGTGCCAGCAGCCGGCTGGACAGTAATGACTATGGCTACACCTTC
TRBJ2-3	.	many	TRBV12-3/TRBV12-4	CASGHYTRGTDTQYF	TGTGCCAGCGGGCACTACACTAGGGGGACAGATACGCAGTATTTT
TRBJ1-3	TRBD1	many	TRBV10-3	CAISEEGQGSEDTIYF	TGTGCCATCAGTGAGGAGGGACAGGGCTCCGAGGACACCATATATTTT
TRBJ2-5	.	.	TRBV2	CASSEALKTQYF	TGTGCCAGCAGTGAAGCGCTAAAGACCCAGTACTTC
TRBJ2-5	.	.	TRBV9	CASSALPRSQETQYF	TGTGCCAGCAGCGCCTTGCCCCGATCCCAAGAGACCCAGTACTTC
TRBJ1-1	TRBD1	many	TRBV29-1	CSVRDRTMNTEAFF	TGCAGCGTAAGGGACAGAACCATGAACACTGAAGCTTTCTTT
TRBJ2-7	.	many	TRBV7-9	CASSPEYEQYF	TGTGCCAGCAGCCCTGAATACGAGCAGTACTTC
TRBJ2-3	TRBD2	many	TRBV7-2	CASSPTSPAQYF	TGTGCCAGCAGTCCGACTAGCCCAGCGCAGTATTTT